The 27 T cell receptor beta chains reported below all come from one sample, sequenced in a study of T cells in Graves' hyperthyroidism and ophthalmopathy. Amplified TCR beta CDR3 regions came from RNA transcripts. First-round RT-PCR targeting the TCR CDR3 was performed with the HTBI primer set. MiXCR, applied by TCRdb to the multiplex PCR reads, yields one record per CDR3 protein. The profile shows under 40,000 distinct CDR3 sequences, about 47% of them singletons. The material sequenced was blood. All receptors derive from a middle-aged man with Graves' ophthalmopathy.

The V and J genes are TRBV24-1 and TRBJ1-2; 9 bases map to TRBD1. The length of the CDR3 is 12 residues. The J segment lost 8 bases and the V segment lost 7 bases, leaving 4 bases of the junction unmatched. Germline V gene data show CDR1 as KGHDR and CDR2 as SFDVKD. CDR3 sequence reads: CATSGTGIGYTF. Here the CDR3 DNA reads TGTGCCACCAGCGGGACAGGGATCGGCTACACCTTC.

This clonotype was detected once. A read error may be the cause here, since a much bigger clone is one base away. V gene TRBV3-1 combines with J gene TRBJ1-1; tentatively, D is TRBD1 (5 bases). The CDR3 has 14 residues. Germline lookup yields CDR1 LGHDT and CDR2 YNNKEL (reference sequence). CDR3 protein: CARSQGAGHTEAFF. As DNA, the CDR3 is TGTGCCCGCAGCCAAGGGGCCGGCCACACTGAAGCTTTCTTT.

The genes are TRBV29-1 and TRBJ1-3; 7 positions match TRBD1. With 0 bases clipped from V and 4 bases from J, the junction kept 9 bases outside the gene matches. In germline, CDR1 is SQVTM, CDR2 ANQGSEA. The CDR3 has 16 residues. Here the CDR3 DNA reads TGCAGCGTTGAAGATCCCGAGGGGGCAGGGGGAAACACCATATATTTT. Translation gives CSVEDPEGAGGNTIYF.

This rearrangement joins TRBV5-8 to TRBJ1-5, with unresolved D. Germline V lookup: CDR1 SGHTS, CDR2 YDEGEE. V was cut by 0 bases and J by 7 bases, with 2 bases left in between. This CDR3 region has 11 residues. The CDR3 loop reads CASSLGQPQHF. The CDR3 DNA reads TGTGCCAGCAGCTTGGGCCAGCCCCAGCATTTT.

This clonotype was detected a few times. The gene calls are TRBV30 and TRBJ1-1; D gene uncertain. The CDR3 consists of 14 residues. Germline CDR1 GTSNPN, CDR2 SVGIG (reference sequence). The V gene lost 2 bases and the J gene lost 0 bases, with 10 bases spanning the gap. The CDR3 loop is CAWSFEFMNTEAFF. CDR3 bases: TGTGCCTGGAGTTTCGAATTCATGAACACTGAAGCTTTCTTT.

This clonotype was seen ten or more times. CDR3 DNA: TGTGCCAGCAGCCCGATGGGGGGGCGCATATCCTACGAGCAGTACTTC. Its translation: CASSPMGGRISYEQYF. The chain has TRBV5-6 and TRBJ2-7; D is possibly TRBD2 (7 bases). CDR3 length: 16 amino acids. Trimming removed 4 bases from V and 1 base from J, with 18 bases in between. Germline CDR1 and CDR2: SGHDT and YYEEEE.

This clonotype occurred many times. V is TRBV5-1 and J is TRBJ2-2, with D perhaps being TRBD1 or TRBD2 (6 bases each). Germline CDR1 is SGHRS and CDR2 is YFSETQ. Trimming stripped 2 bases from V and 6 bases from J, with 11 bases between. The CDR3 runs to 14 residues. The CDR3 region is CASSLGGLAGELFF. The DNA of the CDR3 is TGCGCCAGCAGCTTAGGGGGGCTCGCCGGGGAGCTGTTTTTT. Using reference TRBV5-1 and TRBJ2-2 for the parts outside the CDR3, the full variable domain is KAGVTQTPRYLIKTRGQQVTLSCSPISGHRSVSWYQQTPGQGLQFLFEYFSETQRNKGNFPGRFSGRQFSNSRSEMNVSTLELGDSALYLCASSLGGLAGELFFGEGSRLTVL.

This clonotype appeared many times. The chain carries TRBV13 and TRBJ1-1; no clear D gene. The CDR3 totals 13 residues. The germline V and J ends were trimmed by 4 bases and 1 base, with 7 bases remaining between them. The germline CDR1 and CDR2 sequences are PRHDT and FYEKMQ (reference sequence). CDR3 in amino acids: CASSYRQNTEAFF. The CDR3 DNA sequence: TGTGCCAGCAGCTATCGACAGAACACTGAAGCTTTCTTT.

In the case of this clonotype: At one boundary the junction diverges from the germline segment, which might be a read error. This CDR3 reads CASSSGPYIGQPQQF. In nucleotides, the CDR3 is TGTGCCAGCAGCTCAGGCCCTTATATAGGGCAGCCCCAGCAGTTT. The chain has TRBV5-6 and TRBJ1-5; D ambiguous. The germline V gene encodes CDR1 SGHDT and CDR2 YYEEEE. CDR3 length: 15 residues.

This clonotype showed up many times. The J gene is TRBJ1-2, the V gene TRBV28, with D unclear. V lost 3 bases to trimming and J lost 3 bases, with 11 bases between them. Germline lookup yields CDR1 MDHEN and CDR2 SYDVKM. CDR3 length: 14 amino acids. As DNA, the CDR3 is TGTGCCAGCAGTTTCCCTCGGACCCACTATGGCTACACCTTC. This encodes CASSFPRTHYGYTF.

This clonotype appeared many times. The genes are TRBV14 and TRBJ2-3; no clear D gene. The CDR3 runs 14 residues. CDR1 is SGHDN, CDR2 FVKESK, per germline. Trimming took off 2 bases at V and 2 bases at J, with 8 bases between the two ends. The CDR3 nucleotides are TGTGCCAGCAGCCAATTTGGACCCACAGATACGCAGTATTTT. It yields the protein CASSQFGPTDTQYF.

The chain recombines TRBV6-1 with TRBJ2-7; the match to TRBD2 covers 7 bases. V shed 2 bases and J 4 bases; nucleotides not matched to a gene: 2. Germline V CDR1 and CDR2: MNHNS, SASEGT. The CDR3 runs to 13 residues. The CDR3 sequence: CASSEYGGYEQYF. The CDR3 DNA sequence: TGTGCCAGCAGTGAATACGGGGGGTACGAGCAGTACTTC.

Remarks on this clonotype: Because the CDR3 is missing its conserved closing phenylalanine or tryptophan, this is likely a read error. This chain connects TRBV29-1 to TRBJ1-1, with D perhaps TRBD1 (5 bases). Per the germline V gene, CDR1 is SQVTM and CDR2 is ANQGSEA. The CDR3 totals 13 residues. The chain's CDR3 is CSVERGANTEAFS. CDR3 nucleotides: TGCAGCGTCGAACGAGGGGCCAACACCGAAGCTTTCTCT.

The chain recombines TRBV20-1 with TRBJ1-4; D perhaps matches TRBD1 (5 bases). The CDR3 has 12 residues. Per germline, CDR1 DFQATT and CDR2 SNEGSKA (reference sequence). Trimming pared 6 bases from V and 7 bases from J, leaving 12 bases between. DNA of the CDR3: TGCAGTGCAAACGAGGGACTTGAAAAACTGTTTTTT. Encoded protein: CSANEGLEKLFF.

This clonotype was observed many times. The chain is built from TRBV20-1 and TRBJ1-5; 7 bases agree with TRBD1. Germline V gives CDR1 DFQATT, CDR2 SNEGSKA (reference sequence). The CDR3 extends over 17 amino acids. With V trimmed by 0 bases and J by 0 bases, 8 bases remained unmatched. CDR3 amino acids: CSARDWDSWYSNQPQHF. The DNA for the CDR3 is TGCAGTGCTAGAGACTGGGACAGCTGGTATAGCAATCAGCCCCAGCATTTT.

Details on this clonotype: The junction shows a germline mismatch at one end, possibly a read error. The rearrangement joins TRBV7-9 to TRBJ2-3; 10 bases agree with TRBD1. Germline V gene sequence: CDR1 SEHNR, CDR2 FQNEAQ (reference sequence). CDR3 length: 12 residues. The DNA of the CDR3 is TGTGCCAGCAGCTTGTTGAGAGACAGGGGGCATTTT. This codes for CASSLLRDRGHF.

As DNA, the CDR3 is TGTGCCAGCAGCGTAGCTAGGGACGGCGGAGGTTCACCCCTCCACTTT. Its protein product is CASSVARDGGGSPLHF. The V call is TRBV9, the J call TRBJ1-6, with D maybe TRBD1 (5 bases). Deletions cut 0 bases from V and 9 bases from J, with 16 bases between. The germline gives CDR1 SGDLS, CDR2 YYNGEE. The CDR3 runs to 16 residues.

In its sample, this clonotype was seen a few times. V gene TRBV18 combines with J gene TRBJ2-3, with D possibly matching TRBD1 (5 bases). The CDR3 spans 15 residues. V gave up 3 bases and J gave up 4 bases, with 14 bases separating them. The germline CDR1 and CDR2 sequences are KGHSH and LQKENI. CDR3 DNA sequence: TGTGCCAGCTCACCCTCAGGGTTTTCCCCAGATACGCAGTATTTT. Translating it yields CASSPSGFSPDTQYF.

Many counts were recorded for this clonotype. This chain links TRBV11-2 with TRBJ1-3; D ambiguous. V was trimmed by 5 bases and J by 2 bases, leaving 19 bases between them. The CDR3 is 17 residues long. Germline V CDR1 and CDR2: SGHAT, FQNNGV. Written as DNA, the CDR3 is TGTGCCAGCAGCCCCCTATCACGCCGCGCGACTGGAAACACCATATATTTT. This translates into CASSPLSRRATGNTIYF.

This clonotype was seen repeatedly, ten times or more. In nucleotides, the CDR3 is TGTGCCAGCAGGCCTAGGGACCGCGCCTACGAGCAGTACTTC. Residues: CASRPRDRAYEQYF. The genes are TRBV6-6 and TRBJ2-7, with D perhaps TRBD1 or TRBD2 (5 bases each). V lost 6 bases, J lost 2 bases, and 14 bases lay in between. CDR1 is MNHNY and CDR2 is SVGAGI in the germline V gene (reference sequence). The CDR3 covers 14 residues.

This chain connects TRBV4-1 to TRBJ2-1; 9 positions match TRBD2. After removal of 1 base from V and 2 bases from J, the junction contained 3 bases not matched to a gene. The CDR3 extends over 16 amino acids. Germline loops: CDR1 MGHRA, CDR2 YSYEKL. Here the CDR3 DNA reads TGCGCCAGCAGCCAAGCGAGCGGGAGGCCCTACAATGAGCAGTTCTTC. Encoded protein: CASSQASGRPYNEQFF.

The chain is built from TRBV6-4 and TRBJ2-1, with TRBD2 identical over 14 bases. Germline assignment: CDR1 MRHNA and CDR2 SNTAGT. The length of the CDR3 is 14 residues. The ends lost 6 bases at V and 6 bases at J; junction bases unmatched: 1. In nucleotides, the CDR3 is TGTGCCAGCAGCGGGACTAGCGGGAGCAATGAGCAGTTCTTC. The encoded protein is CASSGTSGSNEQFF.

The V gene is TRBV19, the J gene TRBJ1-5; D ambiguous. The germline gives CDR1 LNHDA, CDR2 SQIVND (reference sequence). CDR3 length: 14 amino acids. Trimming removed 5 bases from V and 3 bases from J, with 11 bases in between. CDR3 coding DNA: TGTGCCAGTAGTCCCGGGCCCAACAATCAGCCCCAGCATTTT. This translates into CASSPGPNNQPQHF.

The chain carries TRBV25-1 and TRBJ2-1, with 9 bases identical to TRBD2. The CDR3 runs to 14 residues. Germline assignment: CDR1 MGHDK and CDR2 SYGVNS. The DNA for the CDR3 is TGTGCTAGAGTTAGCGGGGGTCTCTACAATGAGCAGTTCTTC. Amino acids: CARVSGGLYNEQFF.

This chain uses TRBV19 with TRBJ2-3; TRBD1 aligns across 10 bases. This CDR3 has 17 residues. Germline V lookup: CDR1 LNHDA, CDR2 SQIVND (reference sequence). V was clipped by 5 bases and J by 8 bases; unmatched bases: 16. CDR3 in amino acids: CASSPRTGGNDTRTQYF. Written as DNA, the CDR3 is TGTGCCAGTAGTCCCCGGACAGGGGGTAATGATACTCGTACGCAGTATTTT.

This clonotype was observed many times. This chain links TRBV20-1 with TRBJ2-3; no clear D gene. This CDR3 is built from 12 residues. CDR1 and CDR2 (germline): DFQATT, SNEGSKA (reference sequence). V was shortened by 0 bases and J by 6 bases, with 7 bases between the two germline ends. CDR3 nucleotides: TGCAGTGCTAGAGATGGAAGGGATACGCAGTATTTT. This sequence encodes CSARDGRDTQYF.

This clonotype was counted at least ten times. The V and J genes are TRBV5-4 and TRBJ1-2, with TRBD1 as a possible D gene (6 bases). The ends were cut back, 2 bases at V and 4 bases at J, with 12 bases in the middle. CDR1 SGHNT and CDR2 YYREEE come from the germline V gene (reference sequence). The CDR3 is 14 amino acids. This CDR3 is CASSLQGFRYGYTF. The CDR3 DNA is TGTGCCAGCAGCTTACAGGGATTTCGCTATGGCTACACCTTC.